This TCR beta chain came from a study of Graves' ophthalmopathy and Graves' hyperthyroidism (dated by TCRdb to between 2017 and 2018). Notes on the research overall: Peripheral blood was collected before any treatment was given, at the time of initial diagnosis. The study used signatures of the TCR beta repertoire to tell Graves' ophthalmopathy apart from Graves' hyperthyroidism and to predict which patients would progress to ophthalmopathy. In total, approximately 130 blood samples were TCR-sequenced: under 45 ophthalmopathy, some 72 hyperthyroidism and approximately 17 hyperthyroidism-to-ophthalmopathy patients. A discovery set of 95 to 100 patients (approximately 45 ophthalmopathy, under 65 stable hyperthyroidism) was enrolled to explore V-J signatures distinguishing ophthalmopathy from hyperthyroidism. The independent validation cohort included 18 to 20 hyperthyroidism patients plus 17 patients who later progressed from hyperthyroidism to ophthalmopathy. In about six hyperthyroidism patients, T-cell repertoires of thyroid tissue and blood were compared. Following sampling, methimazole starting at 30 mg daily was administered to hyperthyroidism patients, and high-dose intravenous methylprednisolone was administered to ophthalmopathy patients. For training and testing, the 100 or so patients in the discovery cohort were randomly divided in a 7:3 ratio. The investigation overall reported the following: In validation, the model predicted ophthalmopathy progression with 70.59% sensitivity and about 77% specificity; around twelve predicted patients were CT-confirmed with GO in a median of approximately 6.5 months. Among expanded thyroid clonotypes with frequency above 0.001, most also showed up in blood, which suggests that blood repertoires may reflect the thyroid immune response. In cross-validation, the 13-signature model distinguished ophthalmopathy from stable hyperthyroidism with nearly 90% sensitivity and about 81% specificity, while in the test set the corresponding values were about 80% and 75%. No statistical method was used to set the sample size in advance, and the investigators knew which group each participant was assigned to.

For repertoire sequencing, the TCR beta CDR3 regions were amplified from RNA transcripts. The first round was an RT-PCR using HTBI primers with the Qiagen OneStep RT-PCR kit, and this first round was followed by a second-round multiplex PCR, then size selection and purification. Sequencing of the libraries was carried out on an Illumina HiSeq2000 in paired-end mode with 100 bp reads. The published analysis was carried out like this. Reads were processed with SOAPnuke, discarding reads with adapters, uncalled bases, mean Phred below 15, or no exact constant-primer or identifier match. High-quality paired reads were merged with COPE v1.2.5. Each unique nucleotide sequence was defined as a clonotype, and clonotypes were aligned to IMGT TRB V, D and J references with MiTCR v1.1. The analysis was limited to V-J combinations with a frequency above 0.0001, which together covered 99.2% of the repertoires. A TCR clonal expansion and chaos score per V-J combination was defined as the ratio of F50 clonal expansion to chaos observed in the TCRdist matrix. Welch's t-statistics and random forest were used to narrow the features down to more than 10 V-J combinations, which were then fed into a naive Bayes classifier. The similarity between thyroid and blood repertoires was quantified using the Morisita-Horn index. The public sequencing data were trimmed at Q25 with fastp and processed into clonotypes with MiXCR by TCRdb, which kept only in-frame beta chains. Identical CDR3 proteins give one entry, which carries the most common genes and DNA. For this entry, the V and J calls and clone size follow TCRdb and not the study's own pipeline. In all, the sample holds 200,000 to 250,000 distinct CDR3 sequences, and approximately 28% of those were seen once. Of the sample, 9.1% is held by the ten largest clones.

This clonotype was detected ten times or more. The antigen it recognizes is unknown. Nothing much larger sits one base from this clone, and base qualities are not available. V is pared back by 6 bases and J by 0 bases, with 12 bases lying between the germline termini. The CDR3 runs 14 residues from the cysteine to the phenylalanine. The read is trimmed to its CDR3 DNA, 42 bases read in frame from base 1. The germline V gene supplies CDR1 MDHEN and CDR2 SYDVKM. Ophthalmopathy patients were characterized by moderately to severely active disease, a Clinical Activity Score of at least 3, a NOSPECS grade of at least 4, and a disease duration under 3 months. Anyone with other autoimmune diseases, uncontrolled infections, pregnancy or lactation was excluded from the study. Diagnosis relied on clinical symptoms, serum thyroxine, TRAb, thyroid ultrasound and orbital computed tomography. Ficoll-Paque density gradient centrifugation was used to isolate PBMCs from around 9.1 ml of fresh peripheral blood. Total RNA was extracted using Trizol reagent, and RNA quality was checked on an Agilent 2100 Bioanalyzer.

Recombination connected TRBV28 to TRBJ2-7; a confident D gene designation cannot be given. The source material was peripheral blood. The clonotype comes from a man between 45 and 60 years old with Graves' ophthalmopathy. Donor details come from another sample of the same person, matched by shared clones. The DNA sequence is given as TGTGCCAGCAGCCCCGAACATAGCTCCTACGAGCAGTACTTC. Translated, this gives CASSPEHSSYEQYF.